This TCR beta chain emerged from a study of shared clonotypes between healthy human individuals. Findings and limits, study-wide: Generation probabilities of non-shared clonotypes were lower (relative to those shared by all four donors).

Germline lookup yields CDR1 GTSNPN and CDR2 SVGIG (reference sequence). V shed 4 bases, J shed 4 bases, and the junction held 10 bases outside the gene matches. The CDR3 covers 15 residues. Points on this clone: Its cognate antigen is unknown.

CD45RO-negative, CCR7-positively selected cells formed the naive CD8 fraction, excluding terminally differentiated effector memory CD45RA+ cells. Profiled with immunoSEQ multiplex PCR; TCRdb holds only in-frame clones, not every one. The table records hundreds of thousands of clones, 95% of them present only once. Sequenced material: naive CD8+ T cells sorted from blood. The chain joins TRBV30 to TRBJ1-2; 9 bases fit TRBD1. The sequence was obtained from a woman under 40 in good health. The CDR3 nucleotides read TGTGCCTGGAACTTGGGACAGGGCCTCCTCTATGGCTACACCTTC. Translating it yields CAWNLGQGLLYGYTF. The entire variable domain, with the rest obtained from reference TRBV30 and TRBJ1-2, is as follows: SQTIHQWPATLVQPVGSPLSLECTVEGTSNPNLYWYRQAAGRGLQLLFYSVGIGQISSEVPQNLSASRPQDRQFILSSKKLLLSDSGFYLCAWNLGQGLLYGYTFGSGTRLTVV.